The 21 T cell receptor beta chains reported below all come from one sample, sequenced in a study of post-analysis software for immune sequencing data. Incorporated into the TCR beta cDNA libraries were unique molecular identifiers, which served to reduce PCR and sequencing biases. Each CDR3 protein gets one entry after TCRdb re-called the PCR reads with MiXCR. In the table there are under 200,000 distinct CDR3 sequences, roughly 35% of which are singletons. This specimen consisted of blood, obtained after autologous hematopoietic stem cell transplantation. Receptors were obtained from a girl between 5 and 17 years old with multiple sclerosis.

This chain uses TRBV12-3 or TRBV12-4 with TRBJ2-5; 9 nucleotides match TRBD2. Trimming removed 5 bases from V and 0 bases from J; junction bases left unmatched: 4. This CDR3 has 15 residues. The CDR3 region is CASSGAGGYQETQYF. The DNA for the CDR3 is TGTGCCAGCAGTGGGGCGGGAGGGTACCAAGAGACCCAGTACTTC.

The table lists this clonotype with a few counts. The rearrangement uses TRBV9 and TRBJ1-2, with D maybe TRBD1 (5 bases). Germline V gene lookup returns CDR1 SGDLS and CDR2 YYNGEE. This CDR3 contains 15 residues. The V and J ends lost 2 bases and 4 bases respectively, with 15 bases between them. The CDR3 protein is CASSVKQGVSYGYTF. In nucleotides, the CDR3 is TGTGCCAGCAGCGTCAAGCAGGGAGTTTCCTATGGCTACACCTTC.

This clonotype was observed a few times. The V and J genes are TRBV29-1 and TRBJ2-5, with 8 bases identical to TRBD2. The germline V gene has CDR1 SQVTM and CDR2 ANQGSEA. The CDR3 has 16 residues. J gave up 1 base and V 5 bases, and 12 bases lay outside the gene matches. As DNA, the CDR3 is TGCAGCGTTTGGTCAGGAGCGGGAGTCCGCCAAGAGACCCAGTACTTC. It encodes CSVWSGAGVRQETQYF.

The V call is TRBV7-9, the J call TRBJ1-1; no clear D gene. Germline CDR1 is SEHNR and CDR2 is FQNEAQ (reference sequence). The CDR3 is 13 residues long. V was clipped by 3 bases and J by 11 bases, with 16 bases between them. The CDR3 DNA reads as TGTGCCAGCAGCTTTTTTGGGGAGGGTACGGCTTTCTTT. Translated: CASSFFGEGTAFF.

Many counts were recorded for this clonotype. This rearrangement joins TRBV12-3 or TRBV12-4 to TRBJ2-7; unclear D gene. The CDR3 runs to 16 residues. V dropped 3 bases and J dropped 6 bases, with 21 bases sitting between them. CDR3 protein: CASSFLLPTKGSEQYF. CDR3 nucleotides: TGTGCCAGCAGTTTTCTCCTGCCTACCAAGGGTAGCGAGCAGTACTTC.

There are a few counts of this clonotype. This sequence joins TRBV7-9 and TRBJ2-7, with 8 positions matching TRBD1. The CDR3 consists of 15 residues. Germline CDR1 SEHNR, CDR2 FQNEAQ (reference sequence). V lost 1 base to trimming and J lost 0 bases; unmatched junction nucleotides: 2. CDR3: CASSLVRGPSYEQYF. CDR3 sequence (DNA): TGTGCCAGCAGCTTAGTCAGGGGGCCCTCCTACGAGCAGTACTTC.

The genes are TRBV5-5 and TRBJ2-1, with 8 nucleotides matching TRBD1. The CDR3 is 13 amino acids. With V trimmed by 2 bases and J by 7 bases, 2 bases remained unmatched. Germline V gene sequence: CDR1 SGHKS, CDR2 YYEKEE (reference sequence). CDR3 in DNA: TGTGCCAGCAGCTTCGACAGGGGAAATGAGCAGTTCTTC. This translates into CASSFDRGNEQFF.

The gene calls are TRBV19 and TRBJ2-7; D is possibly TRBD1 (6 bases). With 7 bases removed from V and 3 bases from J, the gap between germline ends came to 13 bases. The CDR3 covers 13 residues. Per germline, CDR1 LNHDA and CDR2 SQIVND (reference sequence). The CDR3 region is CASMGDTHYEQYF. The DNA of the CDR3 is TGTGCCAGTATGGGGGACACCCACTACGAGCAGTACTTC.

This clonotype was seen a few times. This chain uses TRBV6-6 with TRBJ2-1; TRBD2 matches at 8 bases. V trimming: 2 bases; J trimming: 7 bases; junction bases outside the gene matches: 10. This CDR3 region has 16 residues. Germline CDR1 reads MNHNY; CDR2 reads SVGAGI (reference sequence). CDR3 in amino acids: CASSYLAAGEGNEQFF. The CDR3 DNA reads TGTGCCAGCAGTTACCTCGCAGCGGGAGAGGGGAATGAGCAGTTCTTC.

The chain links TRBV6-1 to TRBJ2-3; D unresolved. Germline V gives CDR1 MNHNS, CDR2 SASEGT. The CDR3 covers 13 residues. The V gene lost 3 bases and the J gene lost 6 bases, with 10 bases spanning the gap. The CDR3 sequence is CASSEGRQDTQYF. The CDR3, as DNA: TGTGCCAGCAGTGAGGGTAGGCAGGATACGCAGTATTTT.

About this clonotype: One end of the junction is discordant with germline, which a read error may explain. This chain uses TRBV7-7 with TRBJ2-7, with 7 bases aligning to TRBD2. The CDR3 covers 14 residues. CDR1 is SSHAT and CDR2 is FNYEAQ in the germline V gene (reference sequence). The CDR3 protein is CASSPGLGSYEQYF. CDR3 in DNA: TGTGCTAGCAGCCCCGGACTAGGCTCCTACGAGCAGTACTTC.

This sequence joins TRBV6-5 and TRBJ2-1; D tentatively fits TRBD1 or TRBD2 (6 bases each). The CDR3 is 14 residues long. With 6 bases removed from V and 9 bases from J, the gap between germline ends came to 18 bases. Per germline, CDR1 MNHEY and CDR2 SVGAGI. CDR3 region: CASRVPGRDTEQFF. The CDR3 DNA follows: TGTGCCAGCAGGGTTCCCGGGCGGGACACTGAGCAGTTCTTC.

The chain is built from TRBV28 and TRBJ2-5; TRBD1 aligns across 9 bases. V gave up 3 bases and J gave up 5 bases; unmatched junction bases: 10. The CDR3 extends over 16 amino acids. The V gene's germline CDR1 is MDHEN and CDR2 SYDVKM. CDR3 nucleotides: TGTGCCAGCAGTTTCCCATCAACAGGGGGCAGTGAGACCCAGTACTTC. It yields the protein CASSFPSTGGSETQYF. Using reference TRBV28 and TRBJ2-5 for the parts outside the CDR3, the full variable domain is DVKVTQSSRYLVKRTGEKVFLECVQDMDHENMFWYRQDPGLGLRLIYFSYDVKMKEKGDIPEGYSVSREKKERFSLILESASTNQTSMYLCASSFPSTGGSETQYFGPGTRLLVL.

CDR3 nucleotide sequence: TGCAGTGCTAGAGATGGTGGGAACCCAGGGGGCGCGCGTTGGAATGAGCAGTTCTTC. It yields the protein CSARDGGNPGGARWNEQFF. The gene calls are TRBV20-1 and TRBJ2-1; 8 positions match TRBD1. V lost 0 bases and J lost 7; bases outside the gene matches: 20. This CDR3 has 19 residues. The germline CDR1 and CDR2 sequences are DFQATT and SNEGSKA (reference sequence).

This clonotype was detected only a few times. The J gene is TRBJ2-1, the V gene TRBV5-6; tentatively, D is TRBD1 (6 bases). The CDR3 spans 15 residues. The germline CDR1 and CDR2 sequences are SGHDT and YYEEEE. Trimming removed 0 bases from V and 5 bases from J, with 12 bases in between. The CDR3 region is CASSLEGGPNNEQFF. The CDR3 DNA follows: TGTGCCAGCAGCTTGGAAGGGGGTCCAAACAATGAGCAGTTCTTC.

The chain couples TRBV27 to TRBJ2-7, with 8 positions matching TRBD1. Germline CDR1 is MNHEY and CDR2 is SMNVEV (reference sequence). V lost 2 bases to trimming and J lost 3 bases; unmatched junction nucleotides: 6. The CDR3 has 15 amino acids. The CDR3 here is CASSLGTGGSYEQYF. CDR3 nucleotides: TGTGCCAGCAGTTTAGGTACAGGGGGAAGCTACGAGCAGTACTTC.

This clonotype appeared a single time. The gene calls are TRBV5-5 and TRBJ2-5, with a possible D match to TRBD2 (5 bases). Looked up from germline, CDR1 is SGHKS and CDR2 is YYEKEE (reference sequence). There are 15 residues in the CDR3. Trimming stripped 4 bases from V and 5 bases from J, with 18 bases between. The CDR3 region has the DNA TGTGCCAGCAGCCGAACGGCTAGCCACCGGGAGACCCAGTACTTC. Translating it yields CASSRTASHRETQYF.

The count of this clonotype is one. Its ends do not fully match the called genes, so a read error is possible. The DNA for the CDR3 is TGTGCCAGCAGTTTCGTGGAGACTGCAGATATGCAGTATTTT. It translates to CASSFVETADMQYF. The chain is built from TRBV12-3 or TRBV12-4 and TRBJ2-3; D remains ambiguous. This CDR3 comprises 14 residues.

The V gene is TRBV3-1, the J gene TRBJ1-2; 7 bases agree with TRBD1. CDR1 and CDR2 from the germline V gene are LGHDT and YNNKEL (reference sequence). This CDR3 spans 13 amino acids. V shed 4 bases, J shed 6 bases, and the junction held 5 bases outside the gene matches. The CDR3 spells CASSRDREDGYTF. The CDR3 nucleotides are TGTGCCAGCAGCCGTGACAGGGAGGATGGCTACACCTTC.

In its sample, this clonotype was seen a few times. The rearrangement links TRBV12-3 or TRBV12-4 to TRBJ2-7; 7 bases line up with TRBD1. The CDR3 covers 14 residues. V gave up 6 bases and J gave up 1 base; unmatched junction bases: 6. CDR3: CASRARQGSYEQYF. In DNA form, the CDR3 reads TGTGCCAGCAGGGCTAGACAGGGATCCTACGAGCAGTACTTC.

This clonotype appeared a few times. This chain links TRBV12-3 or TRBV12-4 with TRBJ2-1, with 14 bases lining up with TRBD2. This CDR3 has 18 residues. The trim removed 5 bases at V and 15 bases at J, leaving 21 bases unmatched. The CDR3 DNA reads TGTGCCAGCAGTCTGACAGGGACCGAGACTAGCGGGAGGGATTATCGGTTCTTC. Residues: CASSLTGTETSGRDYRFF.